This T cell receptor (beta chain) came from a study of T cells after yellow fever vaccination. The CDR3 sequence is 15 residues long. Germline assignment: CDR1 MNHEY and CDR2 SVGEGT. Trimming took off 5 bases at V and 0 bases at J, with 11 bases between the two ends. TCRdb recomputed calls from the 5' RACE reads with MiXCR, one row per CDR3 protein. The repertoire consists of under 200,000 distinct CDR3 sequences, with around 10% occurring once and the leading ten covering less than 40%. This clonotype was seen only a few times. Sequenced here: CD8+ T cells sorted from PBMCs, sampled 15 days after the yellow fever booster vaccination. J is TRBJ1-5 and V is TRBV6-2 or TRBV6-3; no definite D call. This TCR derives from a man between 18 and 29 years old who received the YFV17D yellow fever vaccine. In nucleotides, the CDR3 is TGTGCCAGCAGTGGGATCGAGGATAGCAATCAGCCCCAGCATTTT. It encodes CASSGIEDSNQPQHF.